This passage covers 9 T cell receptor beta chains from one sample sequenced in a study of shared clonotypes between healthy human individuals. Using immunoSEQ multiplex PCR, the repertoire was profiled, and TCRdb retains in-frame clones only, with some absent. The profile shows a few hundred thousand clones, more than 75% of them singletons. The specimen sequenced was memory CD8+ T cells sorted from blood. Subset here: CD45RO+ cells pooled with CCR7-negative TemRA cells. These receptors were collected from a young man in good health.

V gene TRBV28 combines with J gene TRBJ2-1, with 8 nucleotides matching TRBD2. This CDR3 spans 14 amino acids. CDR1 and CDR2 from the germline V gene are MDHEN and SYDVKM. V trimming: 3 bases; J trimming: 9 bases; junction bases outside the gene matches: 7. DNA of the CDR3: TGTGCCAGCAGTTTCACGACGGGAGGGGGTGAGCAGTTCTTC. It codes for CASSFTTGGGEQFF.

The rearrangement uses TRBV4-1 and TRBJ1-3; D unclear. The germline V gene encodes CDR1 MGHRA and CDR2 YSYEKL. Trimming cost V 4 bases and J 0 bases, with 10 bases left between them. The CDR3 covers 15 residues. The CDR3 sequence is CASSLRLGSGNTIYF. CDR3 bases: TGCGCCAGCAGCCTAAGACTGGGCTCTGGAAACACCATATATTTT.

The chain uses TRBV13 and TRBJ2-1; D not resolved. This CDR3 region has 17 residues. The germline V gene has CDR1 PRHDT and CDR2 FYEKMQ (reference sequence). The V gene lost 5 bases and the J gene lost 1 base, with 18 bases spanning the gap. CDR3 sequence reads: CASSPPRRDLSYNEQFF. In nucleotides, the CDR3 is TGTGCCAGCAGCCCCCCCCGGCGAGACTTATCCTACAATGAGCAGTTCTTC.

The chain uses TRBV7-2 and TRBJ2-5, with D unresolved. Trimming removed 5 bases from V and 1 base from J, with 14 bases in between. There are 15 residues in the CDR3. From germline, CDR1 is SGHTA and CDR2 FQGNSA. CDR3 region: CASSPIVARQETQYF. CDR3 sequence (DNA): TGTGCCAGCAGCCCCATCGTGGCACGCCAAGAGACCCAGTACTTC.

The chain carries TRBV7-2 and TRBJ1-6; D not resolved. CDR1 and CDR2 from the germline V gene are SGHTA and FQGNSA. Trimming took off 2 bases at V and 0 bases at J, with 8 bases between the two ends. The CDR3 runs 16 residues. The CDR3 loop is CASSLSLSSYNSPLHF. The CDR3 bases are TGTGCCAGCAGCTTAAGTTTAAGCTCCTATAATTCACCCCTCCACTTT.

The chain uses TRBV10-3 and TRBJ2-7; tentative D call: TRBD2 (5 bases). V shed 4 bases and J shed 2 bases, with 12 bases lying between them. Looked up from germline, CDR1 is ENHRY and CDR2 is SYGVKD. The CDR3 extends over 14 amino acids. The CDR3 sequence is CAISAQEVAYEQYF. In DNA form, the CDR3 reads TGTGCCATCAGTGCGCAGGAGGTAGCCTACGAGCAGTACTTC.

The CDR3 reads CASGTGTKVGYTF. The DNA for the CDR3 is TGCGCCAGCGGTACCGGGACAAAAGTTGGCTACACCTTC. The chain is built from TRBV5-1 and TRBJ1-2, with D maybe TRBD1 (6 bases). The V and J ends lost 7 bases and 7 bases respectively, with 17 bases between them. This CDR3 has 13 residues. Germline lookup yields CDR1 SGHRS and CDR2 YFSETQ.

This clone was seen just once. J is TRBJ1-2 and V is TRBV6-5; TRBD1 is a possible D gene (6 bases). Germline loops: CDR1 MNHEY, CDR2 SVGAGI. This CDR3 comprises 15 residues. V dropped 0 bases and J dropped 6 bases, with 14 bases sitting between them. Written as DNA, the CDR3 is TGTGCCAGCAGTTACTCCACAGGGAGCGGTAATGGCTACACCTTC. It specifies CASSYSTGSGNGYTF.

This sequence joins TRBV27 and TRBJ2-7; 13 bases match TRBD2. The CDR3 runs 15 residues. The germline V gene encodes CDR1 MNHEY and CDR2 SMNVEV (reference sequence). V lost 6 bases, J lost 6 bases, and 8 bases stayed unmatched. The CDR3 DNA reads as TGTGCCAGCAGACTAGCGGGGGGGCACCCCGTCGAGCAGTACTTC. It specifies CASRLAGGHPVEQYF.